Listed here is a single TCR beta chain. Its antigen is undetermined. This table comes from immunoSEQ multiplex PCR, and its TCRdb copy is limited to in-frame clones, with some not included. The table lists 80,000 to 100,000 clones, roughly 92% of them singletons, with around 0.18% in the top ten. The sample belongs to a study of graft-versus-host responses after intestinal transplantation. Study-wide background: Tacrolimus and steroids were given for around three years to all recipients after anti-thymocyte globulin induction.

Trimming shortened V by 0 bases and J by 4 bases, and 15 bases separated the two germline ends. From germline, CDR1 is MGHRA and CDR2 YSYEKL. CDR3 length: 17 residues. Study-level findings and limits: Peak GvH clone levels in circulation were associated with early post-transplant HvG declines. GvH clones appeared in recipient marrow, some first in ileum or blood.

This specimen was unstimulated CD4+ T cells sorted from spleen or lymph node cells, taken before intestinal transplant. The TCR comes from a human donor who received an intestinal transplant. The chain recombines TRBV4-1 with TRBJ1-4, with D possibly being TRBD1 (5 bases). As DNA, the CDR3 is TGCGCCAGCAGCCAAGACGTGTGGGGGGTTGTTAATGAAAAACTGTTTTTT. Its translation: CASSQDVWGVVNEKLFF.